The 31 T cell receptor beta chains presented below share a single source sample, sequenced in a study of regulatory T cells in long-lasting Graves disease. Time point defined: persistent/refractory GD, antithyroid drugs over 5 years with positive TRAb. Generation of the TCR library employed RNA extracted from PBMCs. The authors built TCR beta libraries using iRepertoire HTBI primers and Arm-PCR of CDR3 regions. TCRdb re-called the multiplex PCR reads with MiXCR, one entry per CDR3 protein. This sample has about 660,000 distinct CDR3 sequences, with 30% found just once. The material sequenced was peripheral blood mononuclear cells (PBMCs), taken when the disease was refractory, from a patient treated with antithyroid drugs. Every receptor here comes from a female donor with Graves disease.

The sample holds one count of this clonotype. The gene calls are TRBV6-1 and TRBJ2-7; D is unclear. V lost 5 bases to trimming and J lost 1 base, with 12 bases between them. Germline loops: CDR1 MNHNS, CDR2 SASEGT. The CDR3 covers 14 residues. The CDR3 DNA sequence: TGTGCCAGCAGTCCCCTCTTGCTTTCCTACGAGCAGTACTTC. Translating gives CASSPLLLSYEQYF.

This clonotype was seen ten or more times. The rearrangement joins TRBV20-1 to TRBJ2-7; 9 bases match TRBD2. Trimming removed 1 base from V and 5 bases from J; junction bases left unmatched: 12. Germline CDR1 is DFQATT and CDR2 is SNEGSKA (reference sequence). CDR3 size: 16 residues. In DNA, the CDR3 is TGCAGTGCTAGAGGATCAGGTAGCGGGAGCTTCCACGAGCAGTACTTC. The encoded protein is CSARGSGSGSFHEQYF.

Remarks on this clonotype: This may stem from a read error, because a much larger clone lies one nucleotide away. The chain couples TRBV6-5 to TRBJ2-7; TRBD1 agrees at 8 bases. This CDR3 region has 15 residues. Losses at the gene ends were 2 bases for V and 2 bases for J; bases not matched to a gene: 5. CDR1 MNHEY and CDR2 SVGAGI come from the germline V gene. The CDR3 nucleotides are TGTGCCAGCAGTTACCCGAGGACAGGGACCTACGAGCAGTACTTC. Its translation: CASSYPRTGTYEQYF.

This clonotype showed up many times. The chain carries TRBV11-2 and TRBJ2-4, with unresolved D. The length of the CDR3 is 14 residues. From germline, CDR1 is SGHAT and CDR2 FQNNGV. The germline V and J ends were trimmed by 1 base and 0 bases, with 4 bases remaining between them. The CDR3 loop reads CASSLALAKNIQYF. CDR3 bases: TGTGCCAGCAGCTTAGCATTAGCCAAAAACATTCAGTACTTC.

Points on this clonotype: Relative to the germline gene, one junction end is altered; a read error may explain this. The J gene is TRBJ2-7, the V gene TRBV11-2; TRBD1 agrees at 11 bases. The CDR3 spans 15 residues. Germline V CDR1 and CDR2: SGHAT, FQNNGV. This CDR3 reads CASSYRDRGSYGQYF. The CDR3 nucleotides are TGTGCCAGCAGCTACCGGGACAGGGGGTCCTACGGGCAGTACTTC.

V is TRBV6-1 and J is TRBJ2-7; D not certain. Trimming left V 0 bases short and J 1 base short, with 4 bases between. This CDR3 has 13 residues. Looked up from germline, CDR1 is MNHNS and CDR2 is SASEGT. CDR3 in DNA: TGTGCCAGCAGTGAAGCGCGGTCCTACGAGCAGTACTTC. Translating it yields CASSEARSYEQYF.

This clonotype occurred many times. The chain employs TRBV16 and TRBJ2-7; 7 bases map to TRBD1. V dropped 2 bases and J dropped 0; count of bases not matched to a gene: 1. Per the germline V gene, CDR1 is KGHSY and CDR2 is FQNENV. This CDR3 comprises 14 residues. CDR3 sequence: CASSQGTVSYEQYF. CDR3 DNA sequence: TGTGCCAGCAGCCAAGGGACAGTCTCCTACGAGCAGTACTTC.

This chain uses TRBV27 with TRBJ1-1; D is possibly TRBD1 (6 bases). Germline CDR1 MNHEY, CDR2 SMNVEV (reference sequence). V lost 8 bases, J lost 5 bases, and 21 bases lay in between. The length of the CDR3 is 15 residues. Here the CDR3 reads CASQSRGALGTEAFF. CDR3 DNA: TGTGCCAGCCAAAGCCGGGGGGCGCTGGGAACTGAAGCTTTCTTT.

V usage is TRBV4-1 and J usage is TRBJ2-5; no clear D gene. Germline loops: CDR1 MGHRA, CDR2 YSYEKL. This CDR3 is built from 14 residues. Trimming took off 0 bases at V and 4 bases at J, with 9 bases between the two ends. The CDR3 loop is CASSQDGYRETQYF. The CDR3 DNA follows: TGCGCCAGCAGCCAAGATGGATACCGAGAGACCCAGTACTTC.

With regard to this clonotype: A much larger clone differs from this one at a single base, so this may be a read error. This CDR3 fails to terminate in the conserved phenylalanine or tryptophan, so it likely reflects a read error. This chain connects TRBV2 to TRBJ1-1, with 7 nucleotides matching TRBD1. Germline CDR1 SNHLY, CDR2 FYNNEI. V gave up 6 bases and J gave up 5 bases; unmatched junction bases: 9. The CDR3 is made up of 14 amino acids. The CDR3 region has the DNA TGTGCCAGCAGGGAAACAGGGGTGGGGACTGAAGCTTTCTCT. This gives the protein CASRETGVGTEAFS.

The V and J genes are TRBV7-9 and TRBJ1-5; TRBD1 matches 7 bases. Germline V CDR1 and CDR2: SEHNR, FQNEAQ (reference sequence). The CDR3 is 17 amino acids. Germline trimming cut 1 base from V and 2 bases from J; bases unmatched to any gene: 8. The CDR3 DNA reads as TGTGCCAGCAGCTTAGACCAGGGGGGACACGGCAATCAGCCCCAGCATTTT. Translation gives CASSLDQGGHGNQPQHF.

As for this clonotype: It may be a read error: a sequence one base away is much more abundant. This chain links TRBV6-5 with TRBJ2-7, with 9 positions matching TRBD2. Germline loops: CDR1 MNHEY, CDR2 SVGAGI. There are 15 residues in the CDR3. Trimming removed 4 bases from V and 4 bases from J; junction bases left unmatched: 8. The CDR3, as DNA: TGTGCCAGCAGTTGGACTAGCGAGAGTACGTACGAGCAGTACTTC. Amino acids: CASSWTSESTYEQYF.

This clonotype was counted many times. This chain links TRBV11-2 with TRBJ2-7; TRBD1 matches at 7 bases. CDR1 is SGHAT and CDR2 is FQNNGV in the germline V gene. The length of the CDR3 is 12 residues. J lost 4 bases, V lost 8 bases, and 5 bases had no gene match. Here the CDR3 reads CASQTGIYEQYF. DNA for the CDR3: TGTGCCAGCCAGACAGGGATTTACGAGCAGTACTTC.

The sample holds a few counts of this clonotype. This chain uses TRBV2 with TRBJ2-2; TRBD2 agrees at 7 bases. CDR3 size: 16 residues. Trimming removed 3 bases from V and 2 bases from J; junction bases left unmatched: 6. Germline V gene sequence: CDR1 SNHLY, CDR2 FYNNEI. The CDR3 DNA is TGTGCCAGCAGTGACCCGGGAGGCTTAAACACCGGGGAGCTGTTTTTT. Translated, it gives CASSDPGGLNTGELFF.

The sample holds a few counts of this clonotype. This chain links TRBV28 with TRBJ1-1; the D gene is possibly TRBD1 (5 bases). Germline V gene data show CDR1 as MDHEN and CDR2 as SYDVKM. V lost 3 bases and J lost 11, with 19 bases in between. The CDR3 runs 14 residues. CDR3 residues: CASSFLLMGPRAFF. The CDR3 nucleotides read TGTGCCAGCAGTTTCCTCCTTATGGGGCCTAGGGCTTTCTTT.

This clonotype was counted between two and nine times. This chain links TRBV5-1 with TRBJ2-7; D unclear. Germline lookup yields CDR1 SGHRS and CDR2 YFSETQ. This CDR3 region has 14 residues. Deletions cut 0 bases from V and 0 bases from J, with 7 bases between. CDR3 coding DNA: TGCGCCAGCAGCTTGGGAGAGTACTCCTACGAGCAGTACTTC. Its translation is CASSLGEYSYEQYF. Variable domain in full (rest from reference TRBV5-1 and TRBJ2-7): KAGVTQTPRYLIKTRGQQVTLSCSPISGHRSVSWYQQTPGQGLQFLFEYFSETQRNKGNFPGRFSGRQFSNSRSEMNVSTLELGDSALYLCASSLGEYSYEQYFGPGTRLTVT.

The CDR3 protein is CASSSAGLDHEQYF. CDR3 DNA sequence: TGTGCCAGCAGCTCCGCCGGGTTAGACCACGAGCAGTACTTC. The chain joins TRBV6-1 to TRBJ2-7; no definite D call. This CDR3 has 14 amino acids. With 6 bases removed from V and 5 bases from J, the gap between germline ends came to 17 bases. Germline CDR1 MNHNS, CDR2 SASEGT.

This clonotype was picked up many times. The chain uses TRBV6-1 and TRBJ1-2; 9 positions agree with TRBD1. The V and J ends lost 4 bases and 7 bases, in that order; junction bases with no gene match: 16. Germline CDR1 reads MNHNS; CDR2 reads SASEGT. The CDR3 is 17 residues long. The CDR3 sequence: CASSAAGTGSEASGYTF. CDR3 DNA sequence: TGTGCCAGCAGTGCCGCCGGGACAGGGTCGGAAGCGAGTGGCTACACCTTC.

This chain joins TRBV28 and TRBJ2-2, with 8 bases identical to TRBD1. This CDR3 spans 15 amino acids. CDR1 and CDR2 (germline): MDHEN, SYDVKM. The V segment lost 9 bases and the J segment 1 base; nucleotides outside the gene matches: 7. The CDR3 DNA follows: TGTGCCAGTCAGTCCGGGACAGGGAACACCGGGGAGCTGTTTTTT. Its translation: CASQSGTGNTGELFF.

This clonotype has more than one count but fewer than ten. CDR3 bases: TGTGCCAGCAGCTCCTTCTTACCCCAGGGGAACACTGAAGCTTTCTTT. Its protein is CASSSFLPQGNTEAFF. V is TRBV7-3 and J is TRBJ1-1; D is perhaps TRBD1 (5 bases). This CDR3 contains 16 residues. CDR1 is SGHTA, CDR2 FQGTGA, per germline. The germline V and J ends were trimmed by 4 bases and 1 base, with 16 bases remaining between them.

This sequence joins TRBV9 and TRBJ2-7; TRBD1 might be the D (5 bases). The CDR3 has 15 residues. Between the trimmed V and J ends, which lost 6 bases and 3 bases, there was a span of 19 bases. From germline, CDR1 is SGDLS and CDR2 YYNGEE. The CDR3 DNA reads as TGTGCCAGCACAGTTGGTCAGGGTCGAAACTACGAGCAGTACTTC. This codes for CASTVGQGRNYEQYF.

DNA of the CDR3: TGTGCCAGCGGGATGGACACCTTCTACGAGCAGTACTTC. Its protein product is CASGMDTFYEQYF. The chain uses TRBV6-1 and TRBJ2-7, with D possibly matching TRBD1 (5 bases). Trimming pared 8 bases from V and 3 bases from J, leaving 14 bases between. CDR3 length equals 13 residues. Germline V gene lookup returns CDR1 MNHNS and CDR2 SASEGT.

The gene calls are TRBV2 and TRBJ2-1; 8 bases match TRBD1. The CDR3 is made up of 13 amino acids. Germline V lookup: CDR1 SNHLY, CDR2 FYNNEI. V lost 6 bases to trimming and J lost 7 bases; unmatched junction nucleotides: 5. CDR3 loop: CASRTGVRNEQFF. The CDR3 DNA follows: TGTGCCAGCAGGACAGGGGTAAGGAATGAGCAGTTCTTC. Complete variable domain (other parts from reference TRBV2 and TRBJ2-1): EPEVTQTPSHQVTQMGQEVILRCVPISNHLYFYWYRQILGQKVEFLVSFYNNEISEKSEIFDDQFSVERPDGSNFTLKIRSTKLEDSAMYFCASRTGVRNEQFFGPGTRLTVL.

This clonotype has at least ten counts. The V call is TRBV2, the J call TRBJ1-1, with a weak D call TRBD1 (5 bases). The CDR3 runs 14 residues. V was trimmed by 7 bases and J by 3 bases, leaving 15 bases between them. Germline V lookup: CDR1 SNHLY, CDR2 FYNNEI. The CDR3: CASTPGSEDTEAFF. DNA for the CDR3: TGTGCCAGCACCCCAGGGTCGGAGGACACTGAAGCTTTCTTT.

The chain links TRBV7-9 to TRBJ1-3; no clear D. Germline lookup yields CDR1 SEHNR and CDR2 FQNEAQ (reference sequence). This CDR3 spans 17 amino acids. Trimming stripped 5 bases from V and 1 base from J, with 18 bases between. CDR3 amino acids: CASSPYGWSPSGNTIYF. DNA for the CDR3: TGTGCCAGCAGCCCCTATGGGTGGAGCCCTTCTGGAAACACCATATATTTT.

This sequence joins TRBV25-1 and TRBJ1-5; D remains ambiguous. The CDR3 runs to 14 residues. Germline CDR1 and CDR2: MGHDK and SYGVNS. V dropped 2 bases and J dropped 5 bases, with 10 bases sitting between them. CDR3 nucleotides: TGTGCCAGCAGTGAAGGAGGTTTGCATCAGCCCCAGCATTTT. Protein product: CASSEGGLHQPQHF.

This clonotype was seen more than once but under ten times. The chain combines TRBV20-1 with TRBJ1-2; D gene uncertain. CDR1 is DFQATT and CDR2 is SNEGSKA in the germline V gene (reference sequence). The CDR3 length is 13 residues. V was trimmed by 0 bases and J by 5 bases, leaving 10 bases between them. As DNA, the CDR3 is TGCAGTGCTAGAGATAGGAAAGAATATGGCTACACCTTC. This translates into CSARDRKEYGYTF.

This clonotype was seen at least ten times. The chain uses TRBV2 and TRBJ1-2; no reliable D call. Germline V lookup: CDR1 SNHLY, CDR2 FYNNEI. The CDR3 is 14 residues long. Trimming cost V 2 bases and J 7 bases, with 14 bases left between them. The DNA of the CDR3 is TGTGCCAGCAGTGAATCATGGGTGGTGGCTGGCTACACCTTC. Protein: CASSESWVVAGYTF.

This clonotype was counted between two and nine times. CDR3 sequence: CASSTGEHQETQYF. CDR3 coding DNA: TGTGCCAGCAGTACGGGAGAGCACCAAGAGACCCAGTACTTC. The chain has TRBV6-1 and TRBJ2-5; D perhaps matches TRBD2 (6 bases). V was trimmed by 5 bases and J by 0 bases, leaving 10 bases between them. In germline, CDR1 is MNHNS, CDR2 SASEGT. This CDR3 is 14 amino acids long.

There are a few counts of this clonotype. The chain links TRBV6-1 to TRBJ2-7; 8 bases match TRBD2. Germline assignment: CDR1 MNHNS and CDR2 SASEGT. With 7 bases clipped from V and 3 bases from J, the junction kept 14 bases outside the gene matches. This CDR3 region has 16 residues. In DNA form, the CDR3 reads TGTGCCAGCACCCTGGGAATAGCGGGACGTAACTACGAGCAGTACTTC. Amino acid sequence: CASTLGIAGRNYEQYF.

At least ten counts were recorded for this clonotype. The CDR3 DNA reads TGTGCCAGCTTCCTTCGGGGGGCGAAGAATGGCTACACCTTC. Protein sequence: CASFLRGAKNGYTF. This chain links TRBV28 with TRBJ1-2; a possible D gene is TRBD1 (6 bases). This CDR3 spans 14 amino acids. Trimming removed 8 bases at V and 6 bases at J, with 19 bases between. Per germline, CDR1 MDHEN and CDR2 SYDVKM.